The 32 T cell receptor beta chains reported below all come from one sample, sequenced in a study of PD-L1 blockade in urothelial cancer. Libraries were prepared by immunoSEQ multiplex PCR; TCRdb keeps only in-frame clonotypes and omits some of them. The data contain 14,000 to 15,000 clones, approximately 87% of them singletons. This specimen consisted of PBMCs, obtained around atezolizumab (anti-PD-L1) treatment. The receptors stem from a man aged 70 or older with urothelial cancer.

V usage is TRBV10-2 and J usage is TRBJ1-1; D is possibly TRBD1 (5 bases). From germline, CDR1 is WSHSY and CDR2 SAAADI. This CDR3 has 13 amino acids. V lost 4 bases, J lost 1 base, and 7 bases lay in between. CDR3 in DNA: TGCGCCAGCAGTGGCCAGGGGAACACTGAAGCTTTCTTT. As protein: CASSGQGNTEAFF.

To note about this clone: The same CDR3 arises from other DNA sequences in this sample as well. The chain combines TRBV18 with TRBJ1-2; TRBD1 matches at 11 bases. Germline V gene lookup returns CDR1 KGHSH and CDR2 LQKENI. The ends lost 1 base at V and 4 bases at J; junction bases unmatched: 8. There are 17 residues in the CDR3. In DNA, the CDR3 is TGTGCCAGCTCACCACTCCCGGGACAGGGGGAGATCTATGGCTACACCTTC. Protein: CASSPLPGQGEIYGYTF.

This chain links TRBV5-4 with TRBJ2-7; the match to TRBD1 covers 9 bases. V was clipped by 0 bases and J by 4 bases; unmatched bases: 5. The CDR3 has 15 residues. Germline V gene data show CDR1 as SGHNT and CDR2 as YYREEE (reference sequence). The CDR3 here is CASSLDRGQVYEQYF. The CDR3 coding sequence is TGTGCCAGCAGCTTGGACAGGGGGCAAGTATACGAGCAGTACTTC.

V usage is TRBV19 and J usage is TRBJ1-1, with D uncertain. The length of the CDR3 is 18 residues. Germline V gives CDR1 LNHDA, CDR2 SQIVND (reference sequence). Trimming left V 7 bases short and J 1 base short, with 25 bases between. The CDR3 coding sequence is TGTGCCAGTAACGGAGGCAGGATGGGCGGTTTTTGGAACACTGAAGCTTTCTTT. This translates into CASNGGRMGGFWNTEAFF.

In this sample, this clone turned up a few times. The genes are TRBV11-2 and TRBJ2-4, with D tentatively TRBD2 (6 bases). The CDR3 covers 15 residues. The germline V gene encodes CDR1 SGHAT and CDR2 FQNNGV. V was clipped by 4 bases and J by 5 bases, with 15 bases between them. The DNA for the CDR3 is TGTGCCAGCAGCTCCTTTTTGGGGGGTCAAAACATTCAGTACTTC. Amino acid sequence: CASSSFLGGQNIQYF.

The rearrangement uses TRBV19 and TRBJ1-5; D might be TRBD1 (6 bases). Per germline, CDR1 LNHDA and CDR2 SQIVND (reference sequence). The CDR3 contains 14 residues. Deletions cut 5 bases from V and 6 bases from J, with 14 bases between. CDR3 DNA sequence: TGTGCCAGTAGTGTACAGGGTCTGGTTCAGCCCCAGCATTTT. It encodes CASSVQGLVQPQHF. The full variable domain, completed using reference TRBV19 and TRBJ1-5, is DGGITQSPKYLFRKEGQNVTLSCEQNLNHDAMYWYRQDPGQGLRLIYYSQIVNDFQKGDIAEGYSVSREKKESFPLTVTSAQKNPTAFYLCASSVQGLVQPQHFGDGTRLSIL.

CDR3 nucleotides: TGTGCCAGCAGCTTCTACCGGGCCACAGGAGTTAGCTATGGCTACACCTTC. Protein sequence: CASSFYRATGVSYGYTF. The chain carries TRBV7-2 and TRBJ1-2; perhaps TRBD1 as D (5 bases). There are 17 residues in the CDR3. Trimming cost V 3 bases and J 4 bases, with 21 bases left between them. From germline, CDR1 is SGHTA and CDR2 FQGNSA. The full variable domain, with the rest looked up from reference TRBV7-2 and TRBJ1-2, is GAGVSQSPSNKVTEKGKDVELRCDPISGHTALYWYRQSLGQGLEFLIYFQGNSAPDKSGLPSDRFSAERTGGSVSTLTIQRTQQEDSAVYLCASSFYRATGVSYGYTFGSGTRLTVV.

The chain is built from TRBV6-5 and TRBJ1-2; 8 positions match TRBD1. V lost 4 bases, J lost 7 bases, and 14 bases stayed unmatched. Germline lookup yields CDR1 MNHEY and CDR2 SVGAGI. CDR3 size: 16 residues. The CDR3: CASSLGTGQNPSGYTF. The CDR3 region has the DNA TGTGCCAGCAGTTTAGGGACAGGCCAAAACCCGTCTGGCTACACCTTC.

The V gene is TRBV7-8, the J gene TRBJ2-7, with TRBD2 identical over 7 bases. Trimming cost V 3 bases and J 4 bases; bases outside gene matches: 3. The germline gives CDR1 SGHVS, CDR2 FQNEAQ. The CDR3 totals 13 residues. CDR3 nucleotide sequence: TGTGCCAGCAGCTTTGGGGGGGTTTACGAGCAGTACTTC. As protein: CASSFGGVYEQYF.

The V call is TRBV15, the J call TRBJ2-3, with a weak D call TRBD1 (6 bases). CDR3 size: 15 residues. Trimming took 0 bases from V and 6 from J, leaving 13 bases between them. Germline CDR1 reads LNHNV; CDR2 reads YYDKDF (reference sequence). This CDR3 reads CATSRDRTGSDTQYF. CDR3 bases: TGTGCCACCAGCAGAGATCGTACAGGGTCGGATACGCAGTATTTT.

This clone came up once. J is TRBJ2-5 and V is TRBV11-1, with 9 bases fitting TRBD1. Germline V gene sequence: CDR1 SGHAT, CDR2 FQDESV (reference sequence). This CDR3 comprises 14 residues. V shed 4 bases and J 2 bases; nucleotides not matched to a gene: 2. In nucleotides, the CDR3 is TGTGCCAGCAGCTCCGGGACAGGGCAAGAGACCCAGTACTTC. Translation gives CASSSGTGQETQYF.

The rearrangement links TRBV14 to TRBJ2-2; 9 bases are shared with TRBD1. CDR1 is SGHDN, CDR2 FVKESK, per germline. The CDR3 extends over 14 amino acids. Unmatched junction bases numbered 4, after V lost 4 bases and J lost 7 bases. The CDR3 DNA follows: TGTGCCAGCAGCCGGACAGGGGTCGACGGGGAGCTGTTTTTT. Its protein product is CASSRTGVDGELFF.

The chain links TRBV30 to TRBJ1-4; a weak D match, TRBD1 (6 bases). This CDR3 spans 14 amino acids. The germline CDR1 and CDR2 sequences are GTSNPN and SVGIG (reference sequence). V gave up 2 bases and J gave up 5 bases, with 12 bases separating them. The CDR3 DNA reads TGTGCCTGGAGTCACAGGGTAGTAAATGAAAAACTGTTTTTT. Translated, it gives CAWSHRVVNEKLFF.

The chain uses TRBV10-2 and TRBJ2-3, with 9 bases that match TRBD2. The CDR3 length is 15 residues. Losses at the gene ends were 4 bases for V and 3 bases for J; bases not matched to a gene: 5. Germline V gene data show CDR1 as WSHSY and CDR2 as SAAADI. This CDR3 is CASSGGSGGTDTQYF. CDR3 DNA sequence: TGCGCCAGCAGTGGCGGTAGCGGGGGTACAGATACGCAGTATTTT.

The V call is TRBV2, the J call TRBJ1-4, with a tentative D call TRBD1 (5 bases). Per germline, CDR1 SNHLY and CDR2 FYNNEI. Between the trimmed V and J ends, which lost 3 bases and 5 bases, there was a span of 10 bases. This CDR3 contains 14 residues. The CDR3 protein is CASSDGRANEKLFF. The CDR3 DNA reads TGTGCCAGCAGTGACGGCAGGGCGAATGAAAAACTGTTTTTT.

V and J are TRBV27 and TRBJ2-3, with 13 bases fitting TRBD2. CDR3 size: 19 residues. Germline values: CDR1 MNHEY, CDR2 SMNVEV (reference sequence). V was clipped by 1 base and J by 0 bases; unmatched bases: 7. This CDR3 is CASSLLTSGGLGSTDTQYF. In DNA, the CDR3 is TGTGCCAGCAGTTTATTGACTAGCGGGGGGTTGGGTAGCACAGATACGCAGTATTTT.

This clone was counted between two and nine times. The CDR3 DNA follows: TGTGCCAGCAGCCTAGGGGGGAGGGCTTTCTTT. Translating it yields CASSLGGRAFF. The chain uses TRBV7-9 and TRBJ1-1; TRBD1 is a possible D gene (6 bases). The CDR3 is made up of 11 amino acids. Germline CDR1 SEHNR, CDR2 FQNEAQ (reference sequence). The ends were cut back, 5 bases at V and 11 bases at J, with 12 bases in the middle.

The V call is TRBV2, the J call TRBJ1-4, with TRBD1 matching 7 bases. The CDR3 totals 15 residues. Germline-derived CDR1 and CDR2 are SNHLY and FYNNEI. The V gene end was trimmed by 4 bases and the J gene end by 8 bases; junction bases not matched to a gene: 10. CDR3: CASSADRPDREKLFF. The CDR3 region has the DNA TGTGCCAGCAGTGCGGACAGGCCAGACCGGGAAAAACTGTTTTTT. Full variable domain (outside the CDR3, taken from reference TRBV2 and TRBJ1-4): EPEVTQTPSHQVTQMGQEVILRCVPISNHLYFYWYRQILGQKVEFLVSFYNNEISEKSEIFDDQFSVERPDGSNFTLKIRSTKLEDSAMYFCASSADRPDREKLFFGSGTQLSVL.

The rearrangement links TRBV19 to TRBJ2-7, with 8 positions matching TRBD2. This CDR3 has 15 residues. Looked up from germline, CDR1 is LNHDA and CDR2 is SQIVND (reference sequence). Trimming removed 3 bases from V and 0 bases from J; junction bases left unmatched: 4. The CDR3 loop is CASSIGGGSSYEQYF. The CDR3 DNA reads TGTGCCAGTAGTATCGGCGGGGGGAGCTCCTACGAGCAGTACTTC.

The chain joins TRBV10-1 to TRBJ2-3; 9 bases are a match to TRBD1. The CDR3 extends over 14 amino acids. V lost 6 bases and J lost 5; bases outside the gene matches: 6. Germline V gene sequence: CDR1 WNHNN, CDR2 SYGVQD (reference sequence). The CDR3 loop reads CASRGTGNRDTQYF. CDR3 DNA: TGCGCCAGCAGGGGGACAGGGAACAGAGATACGCAGTATTTT.

This clone was counted only a few times. This sequence joins TRBV5-1 and TRBJ2-7; 12 nucleotides match TRBD1. With V trimmed by 4 bases and J by 4 bases, 6 bases remained unmatched. The CDR3 contains 15 residues. Germline V gene lookup returns CDR1 SGHRS and CDR2 YFSETQ. CDR3 in DNA: TGCGCCAGCAGCCATGGGACAGGGGGCATTTACGAGCAGTACTTC. This translates into CASSHGTGGIYEQYF.

A single count supports this clone. The rearrangement uses TRBV30 and TRBJ2-7; possibly TRBD1 for D (6 bases). The CDR3 sequence is 12 residues long. V gave up 5 bases and J gave up 7 bases, with 15 bases separating them. CDR1 is GTSNPN and CDR2 is SVGIG in the germline V gene (reference sequence). In DNA, the CDR3 is TGTGCCTGGGATACTCAGGGGAGTGAGCAGTACTTC. Amino acid sequence: CAWDTQGSEQYF.

V gene TRBV4-1 combines with J gene TRBJ2-7, with D maybe TRBD2 (5 bases). CDR1 and CDR2 (germline): MGHRA, YSYEKL. The CDR3 runs to 13 residues. V gave up 5 bases and J gave up 2 bases, with 10 bases separating them. CDR3 DNA sequence: TGCGCCAGCAGCGGAGGAGTCACCTACGAGCAGTACTTC. It translates to CASSGGVTYEQYF.

The chain employs TRBV5-6 and TRBJ1-2; 10 nucleotides agree with TRBD1. The V gene end was trimmed by 1 base and the J gene end by 8 bases; junction bases not matched to a gene: 5. Germline V gives CDR1 SGHDT, CDR2 YYEEEE. This CDR3 is 14 amino acids long. The CDR3, as DNA: TGTGCCAGCAGCTTGCGTGGGACAGGGGAGGGCTACACCTTC. Amino acid sequence: CASSLRGTGEGYTF. Together with reference TRBV5-6 and TRBJ1-2, the CDR3 gives the full variable domain: DAGVTQSPTHLIKTRGQQVTLRCSPKSGHDTVSWYQQALGQGPQFIFQYYEEEERQRGNFPDRFSGHQFPNYSSELNVNALLLGDSALYLCASSLRGTGEGYTFGSGTRLTVV.

The J gene is TRBJ1-5, the V gene TRBV4-1, with TRBD1 matching over 7 bases. V gave up 3 bases and J gave up 5 bases; unmatched junction bases: 7. The V gene's germline CDR1 is MGHRA and CDR2 YSYEKL. This CDR3 has 15 residues. Here the CDR3 DNA reads TGCGCCAGCAGCCAGAGGGACAGCTCTGATCAGCCCCAGCATTTT. Encoded protein: CASSQRDSSDQPQHF.

This chain joins TRBV6-5 and TRBJ2-1, with D maybe TRBD2 (5 bases). CDR3 length: 15 residues. Looked up from germline, CDR1 is MNHEY and CDR2 is SVGAGI. Trimming cost V 0 bases and J 7 bases, with 13 bases left between them. The CDR3 nucleotides are TGTGCCAGCAGTTACTCTTCGCGGGCCCAGAATGAGCAGTTCTTC. Protein product: CASSYSSRAQNEQFF.

This chain links TRBV10-1 with TRBJ2-1; D may be TRBD1 (5 bases). This CDR3 spans 14 amino acids. V was trimmed by 8 bases and J by 11 bases, leaving 22 bases between them. CDR1 and CDR2 (germline): WNHNN, SYGVQD (reference sequence). The CDR3 spells CASSWDTGGSKQFF. The DNA of the CDR3 is TGCGCCAGCTCCTGGGATACAGGTGGTTCCAAGCAGTTCTTC.

V gene TRBV11-2 combines with J gene TRBJ2-7, with 8 bases that match TRBD1. This CDR3 comprises 14 residues. CDR1 is SGHAT and CDR2 is FQNNGV in the germline V gene. V trimming: 5 bases; J trimming: 5 bases; junction bases outside the gene matches: 8. CDR3 protein: CASSAQGALHEQYF. CDR3 bases: TGTGCCAGCAGCGCTCAGGGGGCCCTCCACGAGCAGTACTTC.

The chain links TRBV7-9 to TRBJ2-5; TRBD2 aligns across 11 bases. This CDR3 has 17 amino acids. The germline CDR1 and CDR2 sequences are SEHNR and FQNEAQ (reference sequence). Trimming cost V 3 bases and J 0 bases; bases outside gene matches: 6. This chain's CDR3 is CASSFSLAGGHQETQYF. The DNA for the CDR3 is TGTGCCAGCAGCTTTAGTCTAGCGGGGGGCCACCAAGAGACCCAGTACTTC.

The chain combines TRBV6-5 with TRBJ2-2, with D maybe TRBD1 (6 bases). The CDR3 sequence is 15 residues long. Trimming shortened V by 2 bases and J by 4 bases, and 11 bases separated the two germline ends. Germline V gene lookup returns CDR1 MNHEY and CDR2 SVGAGI. The CDR3 spells CASSYQGTSTGELFF. The CDR3 region has the DNA TGTGCCAGCAGTTACCAGGGGACGTCCACCGGGGAGCTGTTTTTT.

The genes are TRBV7-6 and TRBJ2-2, with 7 bases matching TRBD2. This CDR3 comprises 16 residues. Germline CDR1 reads SGHVS; CDR2 reads FNYEAQ. The trim removed 5 bases at V and 1 base at J, leaving 7 bases unmatched. CDR3 residues: CASSPFTGGNTGELFF. CDR3 coding DNA: TGTGCCAGCAGCCCATTTACGGGGGGGAACACCGGGGAGCTGTTTTTT.

This rearrangement joins TRBV27 to TRBJ2-1, with D perhaps matching TRBD1 (5 bases). The CDR3 totals 15 residues. The V end lost 6 bases, the J end lost 7 bases, and 19 bases lay between the germline ends. Per the germline V gene, CDR1 is MNHEY and CDR2 is SMNVEV (reference sequence). CDR3 protein: CASSLGDVGANEQFF. CDR3 in DNA: TGTGCCAGCAGCCTGGGTGATGTAGGGGCAAATGAGCAGTTCTTC.